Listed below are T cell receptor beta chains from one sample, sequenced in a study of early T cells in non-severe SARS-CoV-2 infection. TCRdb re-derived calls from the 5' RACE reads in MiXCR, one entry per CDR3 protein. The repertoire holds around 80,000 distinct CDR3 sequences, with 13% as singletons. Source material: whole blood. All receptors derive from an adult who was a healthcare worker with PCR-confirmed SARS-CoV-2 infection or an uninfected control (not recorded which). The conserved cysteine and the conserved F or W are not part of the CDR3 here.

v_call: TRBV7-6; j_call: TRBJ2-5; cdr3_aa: ASAIRRPSETQY
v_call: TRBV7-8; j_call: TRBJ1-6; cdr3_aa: ASSPGGNSPLH
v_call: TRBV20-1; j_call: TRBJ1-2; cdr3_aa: SSRRGWDYGYT
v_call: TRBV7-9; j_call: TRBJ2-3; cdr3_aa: ASSFSSGAGDTQY
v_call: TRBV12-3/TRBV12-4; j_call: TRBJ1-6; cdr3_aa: ASSLPAGNSPLH
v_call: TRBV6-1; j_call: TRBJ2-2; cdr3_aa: ASRSTVGPAGELF
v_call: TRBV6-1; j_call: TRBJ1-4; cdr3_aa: ASRGDRRRPNEKLF
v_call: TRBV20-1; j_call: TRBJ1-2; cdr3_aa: SARIAGGEGYT
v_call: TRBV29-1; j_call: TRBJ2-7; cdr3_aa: SVVQGLAYYEQY
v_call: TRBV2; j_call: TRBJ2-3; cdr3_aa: ASSGQGRTDTQY
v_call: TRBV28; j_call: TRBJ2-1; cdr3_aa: ASSPWTSTNNEQF
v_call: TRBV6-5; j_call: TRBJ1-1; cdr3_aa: ASSSGTGTEVF
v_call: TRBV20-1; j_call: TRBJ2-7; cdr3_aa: SARDRRLAGAYEQY
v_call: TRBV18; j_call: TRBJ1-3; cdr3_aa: ASSPGASSGNTIY
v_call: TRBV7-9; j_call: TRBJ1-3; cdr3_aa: ASSLLTGEPIY
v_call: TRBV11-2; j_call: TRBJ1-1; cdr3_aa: ASSLRGEDTEAF
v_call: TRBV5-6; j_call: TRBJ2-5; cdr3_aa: ASSLSGAETQY
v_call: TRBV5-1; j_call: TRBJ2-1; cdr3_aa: ASSTGDREGNEQF
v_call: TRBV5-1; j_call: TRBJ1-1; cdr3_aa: ASSWGANTEAF
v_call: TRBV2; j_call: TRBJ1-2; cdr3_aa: ASKEGRLYGYT
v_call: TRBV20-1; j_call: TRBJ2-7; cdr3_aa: SANPDGPRREQY
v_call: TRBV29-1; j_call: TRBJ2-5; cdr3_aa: SVGREETQY
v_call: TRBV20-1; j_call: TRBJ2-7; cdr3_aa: SARGLGGPQSGQY